The sequence of this T cell receptor (beta chain) was determined in a study of T cell responses to AZD1222 COVID-19 vaccine (dated by TCRdb to the early 2020s). Background for the entire study: TCR sequencing covered 233 trial participants: about 210 given two doses of AZD1222 and around 26 given two doses of MenACWY control vaccine. Trial participants were enrolled into age subgroups of 18-55, 56-69 and 70-plus years, which contained around 150, 29 and 61 TCR-sequenced participants, respectively. What the research found in general, with its limitations: After two AZD1222 doses, spike-specific TCR breadth and depth were significantly higher than at day 0 and than in MenACWY recipients. Because no samples from the day 14 peak response were available, repertoires could be characterized only after the peak T cell response. Reportedly, close to half of the unique spike-specific TCRs recognized epitopes lying outside the regions that are mutated in the B.1.351 and B.1.1.7 variants. In the small 56-69-year group, the increase in depth fell short of significance, most likely because of low power. Conclusions about previously exposed vaccinees are limited, since just five or six AZD1222 recipients were seropositive for SARS-CoV-2 at baseline. Vaccine-associated CD4 TCRs spanned the whole spike protein, with dominant responses in regions 160-218 and 743-854. Participants were mostly white British and included more females than males, and it was suggested by the authors that clonal diversity may have been underestimated.

In the paper's terms, the time point label means: sample from adult after SARS-CoV-2 infection, after symptom onset. A couple of convalescent COVID-19 patients, sampled after symptom onset from adults with prior SARS-CoV-2 infection, were also TCR-sequenced for comparison. With respect to this clone: What antigen it recognizes has not been identified. Base qualities are not provided; no much larger clone lies one nucleotide away.

CDR1 is given as LGHNT and CDR2 as FRNRAP, both from the germline V gene. Trimming at the junction amounts to 0 bases on V and 2 bases on J, and the germline ends lie 11 bases apart. There are 16 amino acids in the CDR3, from cysteine to phenylalanine inclusive. This entry keeps only the CDR3 DNA: 48 bases, framed from base 1. The CDR3 regions of human TCRbeta chains were analyzed by immunosequencing. Per the authors' processing: TCRs in the repertoires were compared against a reference library of SARS-CoV-2-specific TCRs that had been generated with the MIRA antigen-specificity platform. Breadth was defined as the fraction of unique TCRs that were SARS-CoV-2-associated. Depth was defined as the fraction of total T cells that were SARS-CoV-2-associated. Using the MIRA data, each spike-specific TCR was mapped to the spike region that the TCR reacts to and placed in a CD4 or CD8 class. Log10-transformed breadth and depth values were compared by one-way ANOVA with Sidak's multiple comparisons tests. TCRdb limited this immuneACCESS table to in-frame rearrangements with V and J called. A share of clones is missing; checked studies link under half to unresolved V genes, and the rest is unexplained. Clonal size and the V and J genes are those of that table, whereas D and trimming came from the DNA. Across this sample there are 140,000 or so clones, with approximately 93% seen only once. Roughly 12% of the sample is held by the ten biggest clonotypes.

The V gene is TRBV12-5 and the J gene is TRBJ2-1; TRBD1 is possibly the D segment (5 matching bases). The clonotype comes from an adult who had recovered from COVID-19. The sample in question was peripheral blood, obtained after recovery from COVID-19. The DNA is as follows: TGTGCTAGTGGTTTGGTACTGACAGACACCTACAATGAGCAGTTCTTC. Its protein reads: CASGLVLTDTYNEQFF. The reference TRBV12-5 and TRBJ2-1 proteins fill in what lies around the CDR3, so the full variable domain reads DARVTQTPRHKVTEMGQEVTMRCQPILGHNTVFWYRQTMMQGLELLAYFRNRAPLDDSGMPKDRFSAEMPDATLATLKIQPSEPRDSAVYFCASGLVLTDTYNEQFFGPGTRLTVL.